A selection of T cell receptor beta chains follows, all from one sample in a study of T cells in localized non-small cell lung cancer. This table comes from immunoSEQ multiplex PCR, and its TCRdb copy is limited to in-frame clones, with some not included. The table lists about 24,000 clones, 90% to 95% of them singletons. The sample here was peripheral blood, taken before any cancer treatment. All receptors come from a woman aged 40-70 years with stage I lung adenocarcinoma. Both conserved end residues are part of each CDR3. Fields, in order: J gene, D gene, V gene, clone size, CDR3 protein, CDR3 DNA. A D gene is named only where the DNA matches it firmly. Some rows have no size entry. The others give once, few or many, or a class for an expanded clone.

J gene: TRBJ2-1
D gene: TRBD2
V gene: TRBV19
clone size: -
CDR3 protein: CASTSGRSSYNEQFF
CDR3 DNA: TGTGCCAGTACTAGCGGGAGGAGCTCCTACAATGAGCAGTTCTTC

J gene: TRBJ2-7
D gene: TRBD2
V gene: TRBV19
clone size: -
CDR3 protein: CASSMWTSGYEQYF
CDR3 DNA: TGTGCCAGTAGTATGTGGACTAGCGGCTACGAGCAGTACTTC

J gene: TRBJ1-1
D gene: TRBD1
V gene: TRBV28
clone size: -
CDR3 protein: CASSLGQGTEAFF
CDR3 DNA: TGTGCCAGCAGTTTAGGACAGGGCACTGAAGCTTTCTTT

J gene: TRBJ1-5
D gene: -
V gene: TRBV10-3
clone size: -
CDR3 protein: CAISPGLNSNQPQHF
CDR3 DNA: TGTGCCATCAGTCCGGGACTCAATAGCAATCAGCCCCAGCATTTT

J gene: TRBJ2-7
D gene: -
V gene: TRBV6-6
clone size: -
CDR3 protein: CASSYLRGVYEQYF
CDR3 DNA: TGTGCCAGCAGTTACCTAAGGGGGGTTTACGAGCAGTACTTC

J gene: TRBJ2-5
D gene: TRBD2
V gene: TRBV28
clone size: -
CDR3 protein: CASSLGGPLKETQYF
CDR3 DNA: TGTGCCAGCAGTTTGGGAGGGCCCCTAAAAGAGACCCAGTACTTC

J gene: TRBJ2-7
D gene: TRBD1
V gene: TRBV28
clone size: -
CDR3 protein: CATGMGQGDSYEQYF
CDR3 DNA: TGTGCCACCGGGATGGGGCAGGGGGACTCCTACGAGCAGTACTTC

J gene: TRBJ1-4
D gene: TRBD1
V gene: TRBV7-9
clone size: -
CDR3 protein: CASSPQGAREKLFF
CDR3 DNA: TGTGCCAGCAGCCCCCAGGGGGCGCGTGAAAAACTGTTTTTT

J gene: TRBJ2-7
D gene: -
V gene: TRBV28
clone size: -
CDR3 protein: CASSLRATHYEQYF
CDR3 DNA: TGTGCCAGCAGTTTACGGGCGACTCACTACGAGCAGTACTTC

J gene: TRBJ2-1
D gene: TRBD2
V gene: TRBV6-1
clone size: -
CDR3 protein: CASSDGVAGWNEQFF
CDR3 DNA: TGTGCCAGCAGCGACGGGGTAGCGGGATGGAATGAGCAGTTCTTC

J gene: TRBJ1-1
D gene: -
V gene: TRBV5-1
clone size: -
CDR3 protein: CASSPNGPNTEAFF
CDR3 DNA: TGCGCCAGCAGCCCTAACGGCCCGAACACTGAAGCTTTCTTT

J gene: TRBJ2-5
D gene: -
V gene: TRBV28
clone size: -
CDR3 protein: CASSLSRRETQYF
CDR3 DNA: TGTGCCAGCAGTCTCTCCCGGAGGGAGACCCAGTACTTC

J gene: TRBJ1-2
D gene: -
V gene: TRBV27
clone size: -
CDR3 protein: CASSPPGPYGYTF
CDR3 DNA: TGTGCCAGCAGTCCGCCAGGGCCCTATGGCTACACCTTC

J gene: TRBJ2-1
D gene: TRBD2
V gene: TRBV4-1
clone size: -
CDR3 protein: CASSQEIAGDHEFF
CDR3 DNA: TGCGCCAGCAGCCAAGAGATTGCGGGAGATCACGAGTTCTTC

J gene: TRBJ2-2
D gene: TRBD2
V gene: TRBV5-1
clone size: -
CDR3 protein: CASSSRSGSPTGELFF
CDR3 DNA: TGCGCCAGCAGCTCGAGAAGCGGGAGCCCCACCGGGGAGCTGTTTTTT

J gene: TRBJ2-1
D gene: TRBD1
V gene: TRBV5-1
clone size: few
CDR3 protein: CASSAVTGVNEQFF
CDR3 DNA: TGCGCCAGCAGCGCCGTTACAGGGGTGAATGAGCAGTTCTTC

J gene: TRBJ2-3
D gene: -
V gene: TRBV9
clone size: -
CDR3 protein: CASSVTTDTQYF
CDR3 DNA: TGTGCCAGCAGCGTAACCACAGATACGCAGTATTTT

J gene: TRBJ2-1
D gene: TRBD2
V gene: TRBV6-1
clone size: -
CDR3 protein: CASSGASGYEQFF
CDR3 DNA: TGTGCCAGCAGTGGGGCTAGCGGGTATGAGCAGTTCTTC

J gene: TRBJ2-2
D gene: TRBD2
V gene: TRBV19
clone size: -
CDR3 protein: CASSIGLAVTGELFF
CDR3 DNA: TGTGCCAGTAGTATAGGCCTAGCGGTCACCGGGGAGCTGTTTTTT

J gene: TRBJ2-7
D gene: -
V gene: TRBV2
clone size: -
CDR3 protein: CASRPVNYEQYF
CDR3 DNA: TGTGCCAGCAGGCCTGTGAACTACGAGCAGTACTTC

J gene: TRBJ1-4
D gene: -
V gene: TRBV6-5
clone size: -
CDR3 protein: CASRPQGVINEKLFF
CDR3 DNA: TGTGCCAGCAGGCCCCAGGGAGTGATTAATGAAAAACTGTTTTTT

J gene: TRBJ1-4
D gene: -
V gene: TRBV5-1
clone size: -
CDR3 protein: CASSTDSQNEKLFF
CDR3 DNA: TGCGCCAGCAGCACGGACAGCCAAAATGAAAAACTGTTTTTT

J gene: TRBJ2-1
D gene: -
V gene: TRBV5-6
clone size: -
CDR3 protein: CASSSTSYNEQFF
CDR3 DNA: TGTGCCAGCAGCTCTACATCGTACAATGAGCAGTTCTTC

J gene: TRBJ1-4
D gene: -
V gene: TRBV19
clone size: -
CDR3 protein: CASSLRRLEKLFF
CDR3 DNA: TGTGCCAGTAGTCTTCGCCGGCTTGAAAAACTGTTTTTT

J gene: TRBJ2-5
D gene: -
V gene: TRBV29-1
clone size: -
CDR3 protein: CSVAGRAKETQYF
CDR3 DNA: TGCAGCGTTGCAGGGAGAGCCAAAGAGACCCAGTACTTC

J gene: TRBJ2-7
D gene: -
V gene: TRBV27
clone size: -
CDR3 protein: CASSHSGGIGRYEQYF
CDR3 DNA: TGTGCCAGCAGCCACTCTGGGGGGATAGGTAGGTACGAGCAGTACTTC

J gene: TRBJ2-1
D gene: TRBD2
V gene: TRBV2
clone size: -
CDR3 protein: CASSVRAGGLNEQFF
CDR3 DNA: TGTGCCAGCAGTGTTCGGGCGGGAGGCTTGAATGAGCAGTTCTTC

J gene: TRBJ2-1
D gene: TRBD2
V gene: TRBV5-6
clone size: -
CDR3 protein: CASSLYLGLAEYNEQFF
CDR3 DNA: TGTGCCAGCAGCTTGTATCTAGGACTAGCGGAATACAATGAGCAGTTCTTC

J gene: TRBJ2-7
D gene: -
V gene: TRBV9
clone size: -
CDR3 protein: CASSGGTLDSYEQYF
CDR3 DNA: TGTGCCAGCAGCGGAGGGACCTTAGACTCCTACGAGCAGTACTTC

J gene: TRBJ2-3
D gene: -
V gene: TRBV7-2
clone size: -
CDR3 protein: CASSLDGYQTQYF
CDR3 DNA: TGTGCCAGCAGCTTAGATGGCTACCAAACGCAGTATTTT

J gene: TRBJ2-3
D gene: TRBD1
V gene: TRBV18
clone size: -
CDR3 protein: CASSLGTGSTDTQYF
CDR3 DNA: TGTGCCAGCTCACTGGGGACAGGGAGCACAGATACGCAGTATTTT